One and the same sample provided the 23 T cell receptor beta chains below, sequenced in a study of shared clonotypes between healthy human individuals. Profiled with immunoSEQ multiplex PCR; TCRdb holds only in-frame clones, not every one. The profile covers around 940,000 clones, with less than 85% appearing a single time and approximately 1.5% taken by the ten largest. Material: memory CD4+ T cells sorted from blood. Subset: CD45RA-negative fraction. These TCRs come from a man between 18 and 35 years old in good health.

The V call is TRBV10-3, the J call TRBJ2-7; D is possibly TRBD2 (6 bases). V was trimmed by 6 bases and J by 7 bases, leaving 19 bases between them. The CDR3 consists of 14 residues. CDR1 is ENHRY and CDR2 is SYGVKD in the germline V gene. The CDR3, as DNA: TGTGCCATCAGAGAAAAACTAGCATCGGGAGAGCAGTACTTC. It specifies CAIREKLASGEQYF.

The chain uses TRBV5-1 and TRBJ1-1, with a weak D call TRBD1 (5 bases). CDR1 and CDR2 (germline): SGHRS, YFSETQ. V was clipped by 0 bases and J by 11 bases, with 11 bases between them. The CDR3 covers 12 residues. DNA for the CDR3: TGCGCCAGCAGCTTGGAGGGGTCCGCGGCTTTCTTT. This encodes CASSLEGSAAFF.

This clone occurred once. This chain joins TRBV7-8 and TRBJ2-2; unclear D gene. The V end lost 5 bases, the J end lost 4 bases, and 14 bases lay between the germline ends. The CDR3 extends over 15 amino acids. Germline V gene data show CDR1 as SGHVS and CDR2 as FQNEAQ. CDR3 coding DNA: TGTGCCAGCAGCGCGGCACAGTCCTTCACCGGGGAGCTGTTTTTT. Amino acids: CASSAAQSFTGELFF.

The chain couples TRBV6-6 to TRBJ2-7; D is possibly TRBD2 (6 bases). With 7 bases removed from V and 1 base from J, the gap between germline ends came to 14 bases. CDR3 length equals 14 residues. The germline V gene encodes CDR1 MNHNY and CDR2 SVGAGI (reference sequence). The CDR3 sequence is CASKDQRVSYEQYF. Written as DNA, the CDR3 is TGTGCCAGCAAAGACCAGCGGGTTTCCTACGAGCAGTACTTC.

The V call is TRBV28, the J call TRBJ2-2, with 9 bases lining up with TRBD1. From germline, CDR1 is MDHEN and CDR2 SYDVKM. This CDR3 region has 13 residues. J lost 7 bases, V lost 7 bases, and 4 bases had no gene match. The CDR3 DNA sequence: TGTGCCAGCATAACAGGGGGCTTCGGGGAGCTGTTTTTT. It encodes CASITGGFGELFF.

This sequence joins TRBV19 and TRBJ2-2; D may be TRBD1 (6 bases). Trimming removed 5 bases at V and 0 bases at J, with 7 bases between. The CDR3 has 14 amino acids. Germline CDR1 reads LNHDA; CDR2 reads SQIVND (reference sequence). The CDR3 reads CASSQGTNTGELFF. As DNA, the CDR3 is TGTGCCAGTAGTCAGGGGACGAACACCGGGGAGCTGTTTTTT.

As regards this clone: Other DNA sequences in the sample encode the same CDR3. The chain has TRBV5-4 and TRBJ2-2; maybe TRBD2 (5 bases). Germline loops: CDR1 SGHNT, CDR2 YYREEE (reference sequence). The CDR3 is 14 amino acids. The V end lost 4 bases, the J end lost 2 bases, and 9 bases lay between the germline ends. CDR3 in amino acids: CASSPGGNTGELFF. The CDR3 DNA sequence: TGTGCCAGCAGCCCCGGAGGAAACACCGGGGAGCTGTTTTTT. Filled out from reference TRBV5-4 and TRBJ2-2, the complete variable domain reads ETGVTQSPTHLIKTRGQQVTLRCSSQSGHNTVSWYQQALGQGPQFIFQYYREEENGRGNFPPRFSGLQFPNYSSELNVNALELDDSALYLCASSPGGNTGELFFGEGSRLTVL.

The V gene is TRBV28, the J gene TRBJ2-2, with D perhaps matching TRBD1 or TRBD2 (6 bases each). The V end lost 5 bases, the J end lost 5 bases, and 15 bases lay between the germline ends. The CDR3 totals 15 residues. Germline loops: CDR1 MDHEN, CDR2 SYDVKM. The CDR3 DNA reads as TGTGCCAGCAGTCCGGGGGCGGCGGGTACCGGGGAGCTGTTTTTT. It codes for CASSPGAAGTGELFF.

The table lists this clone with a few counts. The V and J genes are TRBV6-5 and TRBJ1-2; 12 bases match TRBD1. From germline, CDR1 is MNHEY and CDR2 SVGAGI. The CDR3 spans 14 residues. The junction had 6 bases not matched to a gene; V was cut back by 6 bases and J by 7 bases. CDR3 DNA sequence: TGTGCCAGCAGGCAGGGACAGGGGGCATCTGGCTACACCTTC. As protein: CASRQGQGASGYTF.

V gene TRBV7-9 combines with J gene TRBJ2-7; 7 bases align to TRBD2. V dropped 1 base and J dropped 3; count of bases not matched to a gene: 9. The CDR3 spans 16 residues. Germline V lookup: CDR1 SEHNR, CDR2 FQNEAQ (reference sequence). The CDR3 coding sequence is TGTGCCAGCAGCTTAGTCCCTGCGGGAGCGAACTACGAGCAGTACTTC. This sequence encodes CASSLVPAGANYEQYF.

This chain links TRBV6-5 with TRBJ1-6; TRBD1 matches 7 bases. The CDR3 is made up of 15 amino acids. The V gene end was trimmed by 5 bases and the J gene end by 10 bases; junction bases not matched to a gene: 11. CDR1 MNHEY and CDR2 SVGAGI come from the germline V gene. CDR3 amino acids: CASSRGGAGFSPLHF. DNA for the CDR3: TGTGCCAGCAGTCGAGGGGGCGCGGGTTTCTCACCCCTCCACTTT.

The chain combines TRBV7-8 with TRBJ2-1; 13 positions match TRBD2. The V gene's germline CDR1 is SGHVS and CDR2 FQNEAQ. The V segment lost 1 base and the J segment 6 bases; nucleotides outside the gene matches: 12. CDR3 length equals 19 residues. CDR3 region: CASSLVRPGLAGVPNEQFF. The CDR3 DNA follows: TGTGCCAGCAGCTTAGTTCGCCCCGGACTAGCGGGAGTCCCCAATGAGCAGTTCTTC.

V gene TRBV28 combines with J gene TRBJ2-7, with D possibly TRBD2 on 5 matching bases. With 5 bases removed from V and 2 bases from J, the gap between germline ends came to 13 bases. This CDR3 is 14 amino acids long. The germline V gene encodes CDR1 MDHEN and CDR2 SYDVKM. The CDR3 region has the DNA TGTGCCAGCAGTCCCCTCGGAGGAACCTACGAGCAGTACTTC. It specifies CASSPLGGTYEQYF.

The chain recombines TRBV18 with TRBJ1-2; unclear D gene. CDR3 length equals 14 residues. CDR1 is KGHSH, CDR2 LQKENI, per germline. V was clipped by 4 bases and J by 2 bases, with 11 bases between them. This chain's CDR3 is CASSHGRRNYGYTF. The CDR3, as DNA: TGTGCCAGCTCACATGGGAGACGGAACTATGGCTACACCTTC. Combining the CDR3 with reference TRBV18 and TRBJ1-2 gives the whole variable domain NAGVMQNPRHLVRRRGQEARLRCSPMKGHSHVYWYRQLPEEGLKFMVYLQKENIIDESGMPKERFSAEFPKEGPSILRIQQVVRGDSAAYFCASSHGRRNYGYTFGSGTRLTVV.

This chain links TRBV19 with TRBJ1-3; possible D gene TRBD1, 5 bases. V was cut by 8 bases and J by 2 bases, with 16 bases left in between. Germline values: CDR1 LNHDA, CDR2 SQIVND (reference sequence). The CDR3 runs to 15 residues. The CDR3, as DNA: TGTGCCAGTTCACCCCCAGGGTCCGCTGGAAACACCATATATTTT. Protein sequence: CASSPPGSAGNTIYF.

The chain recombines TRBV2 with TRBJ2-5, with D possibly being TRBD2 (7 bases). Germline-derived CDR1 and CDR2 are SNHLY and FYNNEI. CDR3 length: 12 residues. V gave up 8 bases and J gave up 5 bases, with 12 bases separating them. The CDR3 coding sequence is TGTGCCAGCGGGGGGGGCTTGGAGACCCAGTACTTC. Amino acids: CASGGGLETQYF.

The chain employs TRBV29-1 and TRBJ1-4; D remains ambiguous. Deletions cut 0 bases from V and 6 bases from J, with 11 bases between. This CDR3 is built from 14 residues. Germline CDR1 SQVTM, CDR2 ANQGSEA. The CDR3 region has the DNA TGCAGCGTTGAAGATTCCCCCTTCGATGAAAAACTGTTTTTT. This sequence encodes CSVEDSPFDEKLFF. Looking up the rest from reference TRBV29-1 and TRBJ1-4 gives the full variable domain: SAVISQKPSRDICQRGTSLTIQCQVDSQVTMMFWYRQQPGQSLTLIATANQGSEATYESGFVIDKFPISRPNLTFSTLTVSNMSPEDSSIYLCSVEDSPFDEKLFFGSGTQLSVL.

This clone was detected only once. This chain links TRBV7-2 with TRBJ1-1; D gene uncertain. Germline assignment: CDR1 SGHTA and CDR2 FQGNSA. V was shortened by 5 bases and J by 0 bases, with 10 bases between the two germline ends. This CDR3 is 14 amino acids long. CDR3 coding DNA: TGTGCCAGCAGCGATGGTCGGTTGAACACTGAAGCTTTCTTT. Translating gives CASSDGRLNTEAFF.

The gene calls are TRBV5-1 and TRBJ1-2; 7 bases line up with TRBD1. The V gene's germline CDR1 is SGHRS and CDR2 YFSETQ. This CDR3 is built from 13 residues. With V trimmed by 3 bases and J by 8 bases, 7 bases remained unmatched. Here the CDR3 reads CASSSTGFGGYTF. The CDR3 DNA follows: TGCGCCAGCAGCTCGACAGGGTTTGGGGGCTACACCTTC.

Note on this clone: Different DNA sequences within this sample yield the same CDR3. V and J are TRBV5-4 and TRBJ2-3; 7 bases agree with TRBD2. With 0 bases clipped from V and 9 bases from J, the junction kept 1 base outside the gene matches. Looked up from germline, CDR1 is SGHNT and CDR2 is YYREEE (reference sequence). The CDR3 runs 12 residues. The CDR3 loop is CASSLDSGTQYF. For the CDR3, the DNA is TGTGCCAGCAGCTTGGATAGCGGGACGCAGTATTTT.

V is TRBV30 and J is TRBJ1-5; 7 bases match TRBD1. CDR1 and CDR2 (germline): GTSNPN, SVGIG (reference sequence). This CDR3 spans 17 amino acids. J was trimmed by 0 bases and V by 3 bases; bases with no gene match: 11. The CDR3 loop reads CAWSRTGALLSNQPQHF. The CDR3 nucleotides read TGTGCCTGGAGCCGGACAGGTGCCCTTCTTAGCAATCAGCCCCAGCATTTT.

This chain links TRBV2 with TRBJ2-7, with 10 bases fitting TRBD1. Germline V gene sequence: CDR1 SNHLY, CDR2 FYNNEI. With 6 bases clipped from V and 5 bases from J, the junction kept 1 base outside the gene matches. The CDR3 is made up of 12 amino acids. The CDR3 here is CASRGQGHEQYF. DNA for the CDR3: TGTGCCAGCAGGGGACAGGGGCACGAGCAGTACTTC. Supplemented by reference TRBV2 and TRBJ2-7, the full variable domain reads EPEVTQTPSHQVTQMGQEVILRCVPISNHLYFYWYRQILGQKVEFLVSFYNNEISEKSEIFDDQFSVERPDGSNFTLKIRSTKLEDSAMYFCASRGQGHEQYFGPGTRLTVT.

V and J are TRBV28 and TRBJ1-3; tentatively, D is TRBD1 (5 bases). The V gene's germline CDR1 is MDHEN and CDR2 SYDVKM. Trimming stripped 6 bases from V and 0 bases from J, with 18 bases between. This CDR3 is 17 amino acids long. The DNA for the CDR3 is TGTGCCAGCAGCGTCATTTCGGGACGGAACTCTGGAAACACCATATATTTT. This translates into CASSVISGRNSGNTIYF.